Here is one TCR beta chain with its context. The antigen remains undetermined. Researchers ran the PCR with 60 Vbeta and 13 Jbeta primers. The assay was immunoSEQ multiplex PCR, and TCRdb's table has in-frame clones only and misses some. This table holds roughly 150,000 clones, approximately 81% found once. The data were taken from a study of cytomegalovirus exposure and HLA in healthy donors. This CDR3 is 16 amino acids long. V shed 5 bases and J shed 2 bases, with 16 bases lying between them. Germline loops: CDR1 SGHNT, CDR2 YENEEA. Broader study findings: Evidence from a later analysis indicated that most CMV-associated TCR beta chains looked HLA-restricted. In an earlier analysis, most TCR beta V segments were productive about 87% or about 30% of the time. In a later analysis, an Asian-associated ancestry cluster reportedly showed fewer N-insertions than the roughly 650-donor mean.

The source of this sequence is a man younger than 45 in good health and CMV-seropositive. Sequencing was done on a sample of PBMCs. The rearrangement joins TRBV11-3 to TRBJ2-1, with D maybe TRBD2 (5 bases). CDR3 bases: TGTGCCAGCAGCGGGAACCCTAGCAAGACCTACAATGAGCAGTTCTTC. Translation: CASSGNPSKTYNEQFF.